This record covers a single T cell receptor (beta chain). The record originates from a study of blood T cell repertoires in COVID-19. The overall study: Samples taken during acute and convalescent COVID-19 were collected in the United States, Italy and Spain. In each case, the material was cDNA or gDNA derived from T cells, B-cell-depleted T cells, or PBMCs.

Methods used by the authors: Quantification of nucleated cells was approximated via reference gene primer amplification. Sequencing used immunoSEQ multiplex PCR; TCRdb keeps in-frame clones, though not all of them. V and J calls plus clone size are reproduced from that table; the DNA served to infer D and trimming. In the table there are around 250,000 clones, about 84% of which are singletons. Material: peripheral blood. This sequence originates from an elderly man with acute or convalescent COVID-19.

In DNA, the CDR3 is TGTGCCAGCAGTTACAGAGGGACAGGAGTCTACGAGCAGTACTTC. It is translated as CASSYRGTGVYEQYF. The rearrangement links TRBV6-5 to TRBJ2-7; 8 bases fit TRBD1. CDR1 and CDR2 (germline): MNHEY, SVGAGI. The CDR3 sequence is 15 residues long. V lost 2 bases to trimming and J lost 3 bases; unmatched junction nucleotides: 6.